This T cell receptor (beta chain) was identified during a study of blood T cell repertoires in COVID-19. Study-wide background: The origin of the acute and convalescent COVID-19 samples was the United States, Italy and Spain. Sources were T cells, B-cell-depleted T cells, or PBMCs; the material itself was cDNA or gDNA.

Profiling relied on immunoSEQ multiplex PCR, and the TCRdb table lists in-frame clones only, not all of them. In the table there are approximately 50,000 clones, around 83% of which are singletons. The CDR3 sequence is 14 residues long. Trimming removed 0 bases from V and 7 bases from J, with 12 bases in between. CDR1 is KGHSH and CDR2 is LQKENI in the germline V gene. This TCR came from a man between 60 and 70 years old with acute or convalescent COVID-19. Material for sequencing was peripheral blood. The rearrangement links TRBV18 to TRBJ1-1; D is ambiguous. The CDR3: CASSPPSILFEAFF. DNA for the CDR3: TGTGCCAGCTCACCACCTTCTATTCTGTTTGAAGCTTTCTTT.